A selection of T cell receptor beta chains follows, all from one sample in a study of OX40 agonist ivuxolimab in advanced cancers. Assay: immunoSEQ multiplex PCR; the TCRdb copy retains only in-frame clones and omits some. The sample has under 200,000 clones; 85% to 95% are singletons. Material: CD4+ or CD8+ T cells sorted from blood, obtained in a trial of the OX40 agonist ivuxolimab. These receptors all stem from an adult with an advanced solid tumor such as melanoma, head and neck, liver or kidney cancer. Each CDR3 is given without its conserved first and last residue. A D gene is named only where the DNA matches it firmly. The size of a clone is reported for some rows only, either as once, few or many, or as a class for expanded clones.

j_call: TRBJ1-2; d_call: TRBD1; v_call: TRBV6-1; clone_size: NA; cdr3_aa: ASRTGQGTYGYT
j_call: TRBJ2-7; d_call: TRBD2; v_call: TRBV5-4; clone_size: NA; cdr3_aa: ASSQDYPTSGRRYEQY
j_call: TRBJ1-1; d_call: NA; v_call: TRBV20-1; clone_size: NA; cdr3_aa: SARGRTEAF
j_call: TRBJ2-5; d_call: NA; v_call: TRBV18; clone_size: NA; cdr3_aa: ASSFQETQY
j_call: TRBJ1-3; d_call: NA; v_call: TRBV5-1; clone_size: once; cdr3_aa: ASSWGGAGNTIY
j_call: TRBJ1-2; d_call: NA; v_call: TRBV7-2; clone_size: NA; cdr3_aa: ASSLDRGTLT
j_call: TRBJ2-7; d_call: NA; v_call: TRBV28; clone_size: NA; cdr3_aa: ASNHGLPAYEQY
j_call: TRBJ1-2; d_call: NA; v_call: TRBV4-3; clone_size: NA; cdr3_aa: ASSQDAVDPRKGYT
j_call: TRBJ2-3; d_call: NA; v_call: TRBV4-3; clone_size: NA; cdr3_aa: ASSRQGQDTQY
j_call: TRBJ1-3; d_call: NA; v_call: TRBV10-3; clone_size: NA; cdr3_aa: AISFSDRSSGNTIY
j_call: TRBJ2-5; d_call: TRBD2; v_call: TRBV18; clone_size: few; cdr3_aa: ASSPTKGLAGETQY
j_call: TRBJ1-4; d_call: NA; v_call: TRBV28; clone_size: NA; cdr3_aa: ASSLRGSNEKLF
j_call: TRBJ1-2; d_call: NA; v_call: TRBV18; clone_size: NA; cdr3_aa: ASSGGPILNYGYT
j_call: TRBJ2-1; d_call: TRBD2; v_call: TRBV28; clone_size: NA; cdr3_aa: ASSLGTSGRAVTYNEQF
j_call: TRBJ2-1; d_call: TRBD2; v_call: TRBV10-3; clone_size: NA; cdr3_aa: ASSPSGRSYNEQF
j_call: TRBJ2-7; d_call: TRBD1; v_call: TRBV6-5; clone_size: NA; cdr3_aa: ASRTTGYGYEQY
j_call: TRBJ1-1; d_call: NA; v_call: TRBV7-3; clone_size: NA; cdr3_aa: ASSSMVNTEAF
j_call: TRBJ2-5; d_call: TRBD2; v_call: TRBV4-3; clone_size: NA; cdr3_aa: ASSQDYPTSGGGETQY
j_call: TRBJ1-5; d_call: TRBD1; v_call: TRBV23-1; clone_size: NA; cdr3_aa: ASSHPSGTGSGNQPQH
j_call: TRBJ2-1; d_call: TRBD1; v_call: TRBV27; clone_size: NA; cdr3_aa: ASSSSYRGPLATEQF
j_call: TRBJ2-5; d_call: NA; v_call: TRBV6-5; clone_size: NA; cdr3_aa: ASRQPGGQETQY
j_call: TRBJ2-5; d_call: NA; v_call: TRBV14; clone_size: NA; cdr3_aa: ASSQDDWSELQETQY
j_call: TRBJ1-1; d_call: NA; v_call: TRBV6-5; clone_size: NA; cdr3_aa: ASTTGGANTEAF
j_call: TRBJ2-3; d_call: NA; v_call: TRBV7-8; clone_size: NA; cdr3_aa: ASSPGPAQGDTQY
j_call: TRBJ2-1; d_call: NA; v_call: TRBV7-9; clone_size: NA; cdr3_aa: ASSLGRHGINEQF